The 26 T cell receptor beta chains in this list originate from one sample, sequenced in a study of blood T cell repertoires in COVID-19. Assay used: immunoSEQ multiplex PCR; TCRdb lists only in-frame clones, some missing. The table lists approximately 120,000 clones, about four fifths of them singletons. The sample comprised peripheral blood. The receptors stem from a human donor in a cohort sampled during active COVID-19.

The chain is built from TRBV11-3 and TRBJ2-1; D is unresolved. With 0 bases removed from V and 0 bases from J, the gap between germline ends came to 6 bases. This CDR3 region has 15 residues. CDR1 SGHNT and CDR2 YENEEA come from the germline V gene. The CDR3 DNA reads TGTGCCAGCAGCTTAGACGGTAGCTCCTACAATGAGCAGTTCTTC. It specifies CASSLDGSSYNEQFF. The whole variable domain, remainder taken from reference TRBV11-3 and TRBJ2-1, is EAGVVQSPRYKIIEKKQPVAFWCNPISGHNTLYWYLQNLGQGPELLIRYENEEAVDDSQLPKDRFSAERLKGVDSTLKIQPAELGDSAVYLCASSLDGSSYNEQFFGPGTRLTVL.

The rearrangement links TRBV6-1 to TRBJ2-5, with 8 bases that match TRBD2. The CDR3 has 16 amino acids. Germline values: CDR1 MNHNS, CDR2 SASEGT. V gave up 2 bases and J gave up 1 base; unmatched junction bases: 6. DNA of the CDR3: TGTGCCAGCAGTGAATTGGCGGGGGGCCCCCAAGAGACCCAGTACTTC. It specifies CASSELAGGPQETQYF.

This clone was seen once. The CDR3 here is CASSSTKNIQYF. As DNA, the CDR3 is TGTGCCAGCAGTTCTACGAAAAACATTCAGTACTTC. The rearrangement links TRBV6-5 to TRBJ2-4; D uncertain. The CDR3 loop spans 12 amino acids. V shed 4 bases and J shed 4 bases, with 5 bases lying between them. CDR1 and CDR2 from the germline V gene are MNHEY and SVGAGI.

The V gene is TRBV4-1, the J gene TRBJ2-1, with 9 bases lining up with TRBD2. CDR1 MGHRA and CDR2 YSYEKL come from the germline V gene. V trimming: 1 base; J trimming: 10 bases; junction bases outside the gene matches: 5. The CDR3 has 14 amino acids. The CDR3 DNA reads TGCGCCAGCAGCCAAGCTAGCGGGGACTGGGAGCAGTTCTTC. Protein: CASSQASGDWEQFF.

The chain recombines TRBV30 with TRBJ1-2, with a weak D call TRBD1 (6 bases). This CDR3 spans 14 amino acids. The V gene's germline CDR1 is GTSNPN and CDR2 SVGIG (reference sequence). With 6 bases removed from V and 3 bases from J, the gap between germline ends came to 17 bases. The CDR3 reads CACPGDMPDYGYTF. CDR3 DNA: TGTGCCTGCCCCGGGGACATGCCTGACTATGGCTACACCTTC.

This chain connects TRBV7-6 to TRBJ2-5; 7 nucleotides align to TRBD2. Germline V CDR1 and CDR2: SGHVS, FNYEAQ. This CDR3 spans 16 amino acids. The ends lost 4 bases at V and 6 bases at J; junction bases unmatched: 14. In DNA form, the CDR3 reads TGTGCCAGCAGCTCCTCTCTGGCGCGGGGGTTGAAGACCCAGTACTTC. It yields the protein CASSSSLARGLKTQYF.

This chain joins TRBV30 and TRBJ2-3; maybe TRBD1 (5 bases). V shed 2 bases and J shed 0 bases, with 9 bases lying between them. Per germline, CDR1 GTSNPN and CDR2 SVGIG (reference sequence). The CDR3 runs to 14 residues. CDR3 sequence reads: CAWSTGTSTDTQYF. CDR3 DNA: TGTGCCTGGAGTACAGGAACTAGCACAGATACGCAGTATTTT.

This chain uses TRBV12-3 or TRBV12-4 with TRBJ2-1; tentatively, D is TRBD2 (6 bases). Trimming left V 3 bases short and J 7 bases short, with 10 bases between. CDR3 length equals 13 residues. In DNA, the CDR3 is TGTGCCAGCAGTTTTAGCGGTGATAATGAGCAGTTCTTC. This sequence encodes CASSFSGDNEQFF.

This chain links TRBV9 with TRBJ2-3; perhaps TRBD2 as D (6 bases). V was pared by 6 bases and J by 1 base, with 12 bases between. The CDR3 covers 14 residues. From germline, CDR1 is SGDLS and CDR2 YYNGEE. The chain's CDR3 is CASKAGPGTDTQYF. The CDR3, as DNA: TGTGCCAGCAAGGCGGGGCCAGGCACAGATACGCAGTATTTT. The whole variable domain, filled in from reference TRBV9 and TRBJ2-3, reads DSGVTQTPKHLITATGQRVTLRCSPRSGDLSVYWYQQSLDQGLQFLIQYYNGEERAKGNILERFSAQQFPDLHSELNLSSLELGDSALYFCASKAGPGTDTQYFGPGTRLTVL.

The table lists this clone with a count of one. The CDR3 sequence is CASTWGGNTGELFF. In nucleotides, the CDR3 is TGCGCCAGCACCTGGGGGGGAAACACCGGGGAGCTGTTTTTT. The chain combines TRBV5-1 with TRBJ2-2; 7 nucleotides line up with TRBD2. After removal of 6 bases from V and 2 bases from J, the junction contained 4 bases not matched to a gene. CDR1 is SGHRS, CDR2 YFSETQ, per germline. The CDR3 is made up of 14 amino acids.

The chain joins TRBV19 to TRBJ1-1; TRBD1 matches 7 bases. Per the germline V gene, CDR1 is LNHDA and CDR2 is SQIVND (reference sequence). The V segment lost 6 bases and the J segment 5 bases; nucleotides outside the gene matches: 6. This CDR3 contains 13 residues. For the CDR3, the DNA is TGTGCCAGTAGCTCGGGACAGCGGACTGAAGCTTTCTTT. It is translated as CASSSGQRTEAFF.

This chain joins TRBV6-1 and TRBJ1-2; perhaps TRBD1 as D (6 bases). V lost 3 bases to trimming and J lost 7 bases, with 9 bases between them. The CDR3 is 12 residues long. Germline CDR1 reads MNHNS; CDR2 reads SASEGT. The CDR3, as DNA: TGTGCCAGCAGTGATTCAGGGGTTGGCTACACCTTC. Protein sequence: CASSDSGVGYTF.

This clone was observed a handful of times. V gene TRBV6-6 combines with J gene TRBJ2-4; D not resolved. Germline V CDR1 and CDR2: MNHNY, SVGAGI (reference sequence). V was shortened by 5 bases and J by 10 bases, with 12 bases between the two germline ends. The CDR3 has 12 residues. The CDR3 DNA is TGTGCCAGCAGTACCTTCCCGGTAATTCAGTACTTC. This gives the protein CASSTFPVIQYF.

CDR3 bases: TGTGCCAGCAGCGCCGGACGGGGAAACACTGAAGCTTTCTTT. It codes for CASSAGRGNTEAFF. This chain uses TRBV6-5 with TRBJ1-1; D not resolved. Germline-derived CDR1 and CDR2 are MNHEY and SVGAGI. The length of the CDR3 is 14 residues. The germline V and J ends were trimmed by 6 bases and 2 bases, with 13 bases remaining between them.

J is TRBJ2-7 and V is TRBV28, with D possibly being TRBD2 (6 bases). CDR1 is MDHEN and CDR2 is SYDVKM in the germline V gene. The germline V and J ends were trimmed by 5 bases and 0 bases, with 14 bases remaining between them. This CDR3 spans 15 amino acids. The chain's CDR3 is CASSPGTSLSYEQYF. CDR3 in DNA: TGTGCCAGCAGTCCCGGGACTTCTCTCTCCTACGAGCAGTACTTC.

The chain employs TRBV3-1 (or the pseudogene TRBV3-2) and TRBJ1-1; D gene unclear. The CDR3 has 14 residues. The germline gives CDR1 LGHDT, CDR2 YNNKEL (reference sequence). Trimming pared 2 bases from V and 4 bases from J, leaving 11 bases between. The chain's CDR3 is CASSQSREATEAFF. CDR3 nucleotides: TGTGCCAGCAGCCAAAGTCGGGAGGCCACTGAAGCTTTCTTT.

V usage is TRBV5-4 and J usage is TRBJ1-5; D gene unclear. The CDR3 has 14 residues. Per germline, CDR1 SGHNT and CDR2 YYREEE (reference sequence). V lost 1 base to trimming and J lost 5 bases, with 10 bases between them. The CDR3 nucleotides are TGTGCCAGCAGCTTGTCGGGTTCGGATCAGCCCCAGCATTTT. This gives the protein CASSLSGSDQPQHF.

The chain links TRBV19 to TRBJ1-2; a possible D gene is TRBD1 (5 bases). Germline V gene data show CDR1 as LNHDA and CDR2 as SQIVND (reference sequence). The CDR3 spans 14 residues. Trimming shortened V by 8 bases and J by 8 bases, and 21 bases separated the two germline ends. CDR3 protein: CASLSTLQVGGYTF. For the CDR3, the DNA is TGTGCCAGTCTCTCTACACTACAGGTCGGAGGCTACACCTTC.

This chain links TRBV3-1 (or the pseudogene TRBV3-2) with TRBJ2-1; 8 nucleotides agree with TRBD1. The CDR3 runs 14 residues. CDR1 is LGHDT, CDR2 YNNKEL, per germline (reference sequence). V dropped 4 bases and J dropped 6; count of bases not matched to a gene: 5. CDR3 sequence reads: CASSPVTGGNEQFF. The CDR3 nucleotides are TGTGCCAGCAGCCCCGTCACAGGGGGCAATGAGCAGTTCTTC.

The chain joins TRBV21-1 to TRBJ2-2; the table assigns TRBD2, which was not confirmed against the DNA. TRBV21-1 is deemed a pseudogene. The CDR3 is 17 residues long. CDR3 residues: CASTTTGETALAGELFF. In DNA, the CDR3 is TGTGCCAGCACCACAACCGGGGAAACGGCCCTTGCGGGGGAGCTGTTTTTT.

This sequence joins TRBV13 and TRBJ2-4, with 10 bases that match TRBD2. The CDR3 length is 18 residues. Trimming cost V 4 bases and J 3 bases; bases outside gene matches: 12. The germline V gene encodes CDR1 PRHDT and CDR2 FYEKMQ (reference sequence). The DNA for the CDR3 is TGTGCCAGCAGCTACGTCAGCGGGGGGGCCTCGCTCAAAAACATTCAGTACTTC. Translation gives CASSYVSGGASLKNIQYF.

The rearrangement links TRBV3-1 (or the pseudogene TRBV3-2) to TRBJ2-5, with D maybe TRBD2 (6 bases). This CDR3 spans 15 amino acids. Germline V gene data show CDR1 as LGHDT and CDR2 as YNNKEL (reference sequence). The V end lost 0 bases, the J end lost 5 bases, and 13 bases lay between the germline ends. CDR3 residues: CASSQESPGEETQYF. In DNA form, the CDR3 reads TGTGCCAGCAGCCAAGAGAGTCCGGGGGAGGAGACCCAGTACTTC.

V is TRBV6-2 or TRBV6-3 and J is TRBJ2-1; no clear D. The CDR3 length is 12 residues. Looked up from germline, CDR1 is MNHEY and CDR2 is SVGEGT. Deletions cut 5 bases from V and 6 bases from J, with 8 bases between. The CDR3 loop is CASSTPSNEQFF. Here the CDR3 DNA reads TGTGCCAGCAGTACCCCCAGCAATGAGCAGTTCTTC.

V usage is TRBV4-1 and J usage is TRBJ2-7; the D gene is possibly TRBD2 (6 bases). This CDR3 is built from 14 residues. Germline assignment: CDR1 MGHRA and CDR2 YSYEKL. Trimming took off 1 base at V and 3 bases at J, with 10 bases between the two ends. The CDR3 is CASSQGGGDYEQYF. CDR3 DNA sequence: TGCGCCAGCAGCCAAGGAGGAGGGGACTACGAGCAGTACTTC.

The chain joins TRBV5-8 to TRBJ2-7; D perhaps matches TRBD2 (6 bases). The CDR3 is made up of 12 amino acids. Germline V CDR1 and CDR2: SGHTS, YDEGEE. The V and J ends lost 3 bases and 12 bases respectively, with 16 bases between them. For the CDR3, the DNA is TGTGCCAGCAGCTGGGACTTCGGGGCTCGGTACTTC. As protein: CASSWDFGARYF.

The gene calls are TRBV5-1 and TRBJ1-4, with unresolved D. Germline loops: CDR1 SGHRS, CDR2 YFSETQ. The CDR3 extends over 15 amino acids. Trimming took 2 bases from V and 4 from J, leaving 12 bases between them. The CDR3 reads CASSLVEPSNEKLFF. The CDR3 region has the DNA TGCGCCAGCAGCTTAGTTGAGCCGAGTAATGAAAAACTGTTTTTT.